Listed below are T cell receptor beta chains from one sample, sequenced in a study of blood T cell repertoires in COVID-19. Data came from immunoSEQ multiplex PCR; TCRdb stores just in-frame clones and leaves some out. The sample consists of some 150,000 clones, roughly 80% of them appearing once. Source material: peripheral blood. The source of these receptors is a man older than 75 with acute or convalescent COVID-19. Both conserved end residues are part of each CDR3. D genes are given only for firm matches. Clone size, where shown, is once, few, many, or a class for clones that have expanded.

J,D,size,V,DNA,CDR3
TRBJ1-6,NA,few,TRBV27,TGTGCCAGCAGTTTATTCGCAGGCTTAAATTCACCCCTCCACTTT,CASSLFAGLNSPLHF
TRBJ2-1,TRBD1,NA,TRBV29-1,TGCAGCGTTGCGACTGACAGGGGGCTAGACGAGCAGTTCTTC,CSVATDRGLDEQFF
TRBJ1-2,NA,NA,TRBV28,TGTGCCAGCAGTTTATCTGGTGACACCTATGGCTACACCTTC,CASSLSGDTYGYTF
TRBJ1-6,NA,many,TRBV3-1/TRBV3-2,TGTGCCAGCAGCCAAGGGGCAAAGGCACCCCTCCACTTT,CASSQGAKAPLHF
TRBJ2-7,TRBD1,NA,TRBV6-5,TGTGCCAGCGGACCAAGCGGGACAGGGGGATACGAGCAGTACTTC,CASGPSGTGGYEQYF
TRBJ1-1,NA,NA,TRBV10-1,TGCGCCAGCAGCGTTACAGTATCGAACACTGAAGCTTTCTTT,CASSVTVSNTEAFF
TRBJ1-1,NA,NA,TRBV5-4,TGTGCCAGCAGCTCGGAGGGTTTTAAGAACACTGAAGCTTTCTTT,CASSSEGFKNTEAFF
TRBJ2-1,TRBD2,NA,TRBV27,TGTGCCAGCAGTTTAGGGGTCGTCGGGCTAGCGGGGTCTGAGCAGTTCTTC,CASSLGVVGLAGSEQFF
TRBJ2-7,NA,NA,TRBV7-9,TGTGCCAGCAGTTCAGGGGACGAGCAGTACTTC,CASSSGDEQYF
TRBJ1-1,NA,NA,TRBV6-4,TGTGCCAGCCGTACGGGACATAACACTGAAGCTTTCTTT,CASRTGHNTEAFF
TRBJ1-1,NA,NA,TRBV7-8,TGTGCCAGCAGCTACAATGGGGGAGGGGAAGCTTTCTTT,CASSYNGGGEAFF
TRBJ1-2,NA,NA,TRBV7-2,TGTGCCAGCCAAGAAGCGGTCAGCCGAAACTATGGCTACACCTTC,CASQEAVSRNYGYTF
TRBJ1-1,TRBD1,few,TRBV4-1,TGCGCCAGCAGCCTGGAGGCCTCGACAGGGGGGTCTGAAGCTTTCTTT,CASSLEASTGGSEAFF
TRBJ1-2,NA,NA,TRBV7-8,TGTGCCAGCAGCTCCGGACGGGGGTCCGGTGGCTACACCTTC,CASSSGRGSGGYTF
TRBJ2-7,NA,NA,TRBV7-8,TGTGCCAGCAGCTTAGGGCCCGGGATTTGGGACTACGAGCAGTACTTC,CASSLGPGIWDYEQYF
TRBJ1-2,NA,NA,TRBV6-6,TGTGCCAGCAGCCAGGAGGGTGGCTACACCTTC,CASSQEGGYTF
TRBJ2-5,TRBD2,NA,TRBV3-1/TRBV3-2,TGTGCCAGCAGCCAAAGACTGGCCAGCGGGGGTAGACCCCAAGAGACCCAGTACTTC,CASSQRLASGGRPQETQYF
TRBJ1-1,TRBD1,NA,TRBV28,TGTGCCAGCAGGTTGGGCGGGACAGGCGGCACTGAAGCTTTCTTT,CASRLGGTGGTEAFF
TRBJ1-1,NA,NA,TRBV5-1,TGCGCCAGCAGCTTCGACAGAGCGAACACTGAAGCTTTCTTT,CASSFDRANTEAFF
TRBJ2-3,TRBD1,NA,TRBV19,TGTGCCAGTAGGCTGACAGGGGCCTTTAGCACAGATACGCAGTATTTT,CASRLTGAFSTDTQYF
TRBJ2-2,TRBD2,NA,TRBV4-2,TGTGCCAGCAGCCAAGAAGGACTAGCAGGAACCGGGGAGCTGTTTTTT,CASSQEGLAGTGELFF
TRBJ1-1,NA,NA,TRBV4-3,TGCGCCAGCAGCCAACAGGGTGGGAACACTGAAGCTTTCTTT,CASSQQGGNTEAFF
TRBJ2-6,TRBD1,NA,TRBV29-1,TGCAGCGTCGCCCGACAGGGGGCAACTGCTGGGGCCAACGTCCTGACTTTC,CSVARQGATAGANVLTF
TRBJ2-2,NA,NA,TRBV20-1,TGCAGTGCTAGTTCCAGGGGATACACCGGGGAGCTGTTTTTT,CSASSRGYTGELFF
TRBJ2-1,TRBD2,NA,TRBV19,TGTGCCAGTACCGCTTGGACTAGCGGGGGGGCCAAGGAGCAGTTCTTC,CASTAWTSGGAKEQFF
TRBJ1-5,TRBD1,NA,TRBV2,TGTGCCAGCAGTGCCGGGACAGGGCTTAATCAGCCCCAGCATTTT,CASSAGTGLNQPQHF
TRBJ2-6,NA,few,TRBV7-3,TGTGCCAGCAGCCCCCAGGTTTTCTCTGGGGCCAACGTCCTGACTTTC,CASSPQVFSGANVLTF
TRBJ2-2,NA,few,TRBV10-1,TGCGCCAGCAAAAGGGGGACCCACACCGGGGAGCTGTTTTTT,CASKRGTHTGELFF
TRBJ2-3,NA,few,TRBV15,TGTGCCACCCGGTCCTTCGGGGCAGATACGCAGTATTTT,CATRSFGADTQYF
TRBJ1-3,NA,NA,TRBV19,TGTGCCAGTAGTGAGGGTTCCTCTGGAAACACCATATATTTT,CASSEGSSGNTIYF
TRBJ2-2,NA,NA,TRBV7-3,TGTGCCAGCAGCCCCACGGCAGGGGTCACCGGGGAGCTGTTTTTT,CASSPTAGVTGELFF
TRBJ2-7,TRBD1,NA,TRBV5-1,TGCGCCAGCAGCTTGGGGACAGGGCTCGGCGAGCAGTACTTC,CASSLGTGLGEQYF
TRBJ2-5,NA,NA,TRBV6-1,TGTGCCAGCAGTGAAGGGAGGCGTAGGACCCAGTACTTC,CASSEGRRRTQYF
TRBJ2-5,NA,few,TRBV2,TGTGCCAGTACTGCGGGTAGTGCGACCCAGTACTTC,CASTAGSATQYF
TRBJ2-2,NA,NA,TRBV19,TGTGCCAGTACCATCGGAGGATACACCGGGGAGCTGTTTTTT,CASTIGGYTGELFF
TRBJ2-2,NA,NA,TRBV7-2,TGTGCCAGCAGCCCACCGGGGGACCGGGAGCTGTTTTTT,CASSPPGDRELFF
TRBJ1-4,NA,NA,TRBV5-4,TGTGCCAGCAGCTTGGCTGGGAGGGTTAATGAAAAACTGTTTTTT,CASSLAGRVNEKLFF
TRBJ2-2,TRBD2,once,TRBV9,TGTGCCAGCGCCGGGACTAGCTCCGGGGAGCTGTTTTTT,CASAGTSSGELFF
TRBJ1-2,NA,few,TRBV4-1,TGCGCCAGCAGCCAAGATCTTGGGCCTAGGCAGGGCTATGGCTACACCTTC,CASSQDLGPRQGYGYTF
TRBJ1-2,NA,NA,TRBV2,TGTGCCAGCCGACTAGCCAGGGGCGATGGCTACACCTTC,CASRLARGDGYTF
TRBJ2-3,NA,NA,TRBV28,TGTGCCAGCAGTCCACCGGTCCGAGGCACAGATACGCAGTATTTT,CASSPPVRGTDTQYF
TRBJ2-4,NA,NA,TRBV11-2,TGTGCCAGCAGCTTAGGGGGGGTGACGAGTCAAAACATTCAGTACTTC,CASSLGGVTSQNIQYF
TRBJ1-5,NA,NA,TRBV21-1,TGTGCCAGCAGCATAGGGATGAGTCAGGGGATTTTTAGCAATCAGCCCCAGCATTTT,CASSIGMSQGIFSNQPQHF
TRBJ1-2,NA,few,TRBV3-1/TRBV3-2,TGTGCCAGCAGCCAAGAGGGAGTATATGGCTACACCTTC,CASSQEGVYGYTF
TRBJ2-2,NA,NA,TRBV5-1,TGCGCCAGCAGCTTGGCCTCAGATTTCACCGGGGAGCTGTTTTTT,CASSLASDFTGELFF
TRBJ2-7,NA,NA,TRBV30,TGTGCCTGGAGCTCGCCACGCGCGGGGCCCTACGAGCAGTACTTC,CAWSSPRAGPYEQYF
TRBJ2-2,NA,NA,TRBV11-3,TGTGCCAGCAGCTTTCTGTCGGCCGGGGAGCTGTTTTTT,CASSFLSAGELFF
TRBJ2-2,NA,NA,TRBV24-1,TGTGCCACCAGTGACCACAGAGCCACGAGGGCCGGGGAGCTGTTTTTT,CATSDHRATRAGELFF
TRBJ2-2,NA,NA,TRBV27,TGTGCCAGCAGTCGGGAGGAACAGGGAAAAGCGAACACCGGGGAGCTGTTTTTT,CASSREEQGKANTGELFF
TRBJ2-5,TRBD2,NA,TRBV29-1,TGCAGCGTTGACTGGACTAGCGGGGGGGCGAAAGAGACCCAGTACTTC,CSVDWTSGGAKETQYF
TRBJ2-3,TRBD2,NA,TRBV18,TGTGCCAGCTCGCGCCGGCGACTAGCGGGGGGCCTAGATACGCAGTATTTT,CASSRRRLAGGLDTQYF